This TCR beta chain was retrieved from a study of cytomegalovirus exposure and HLA in healthy donors. The PCR employed 60 Vbeta primers together with 13 Jbeta primers. Profiled with immunoSEQ multiplex PCR; TCRdb holds only in-frame clones, not every one. The table records roughly 130,000 clones, about 66% of them present only once. Deletions cut 0 bases from V and 3 bases from J, with 12 bases between. This CDR3 region has 15 residues. Germline V gene lookup returns CDR1 LGHNA and CDR2 YSLEER. Study-level results: In a later analysis, a genetic analysis reported fewer productive-TCR N-insertions in an Asian-associated ancestry cluster than the cohort average. An analysis that was carried out later associated 16,951 TCR beta sequences with HLA alleles at 0.05 false discovery rate.

A word on this clone: The antigen remains unidentified.

Sequencing was done on a sample of PBMCs. The sequence was collected from a man aged 25-40 years in good health and CMV-seropositive. This rearrangement joins TRBV4-3 to TRBJ2-7; D might be TRBD1 (6 bases). The CDR3 region is CASSQDLGRGYEQYF. CDR3 sequence (DNA): TGCGCCAGCAGCCAAGATCTTGGCAGGGGCTACGAGCAGTACTTC.